This T cell receptor beta chain was sequenced for a study of human T cells and chemical hapten exposure. As for the study in general: Subjects had 2% DPC placed on roughly 2 cm by roughly 2 cm of upper inner arm skin for sensitization. Minor volume differences among pooled libraries chiefly drove per-sample TCR yield variation.

Points from the study as a whole: Expanded TCRs grouped into significantly more large CDR3 similarity clusters than controls produced.

TCRdb itself ran the RACE reads through MiXCR, one entry per CDR3 protein. The data hold about 160,000 distinct CDR3 sequences, with around a quarter observed a single time. Time point denoted: patch test 3, about 24 weeks after DPC sensitization. Treatment here: therapeutic diphenylcyclopropenone sensitization with weekly scalp DPC. Donors, patients with alopecia ranging from 18 to 70 years old and judged suitable for DPC, provided samples. Comment on this clonotype: Its target is unknown.

Germline V CDR1 and CDR2: SQVTM, ANQGSEA. J gave up 4 bases and V 4 bases, and 1 base lay outside the gene matches. The CDR3 runs to 13 residues. This receptor was taken from a woman aged 18-30 years with alopecia areata. Some clones in this sample may be carry-over from other donors' samples. The gene calls are TRBV29-1 and TRBJ2-7; 13 bases match TRBD2. The sample was whole blood, taken in connection with sensitization to the hapten diphenylcyclopropenone (DPC). CDR3 coding DNA: TGCAGCGTTGGGGGACTAGCGGGGTACGAGCAGTACTTC. Residues: CSVGGLAGYEQYF.